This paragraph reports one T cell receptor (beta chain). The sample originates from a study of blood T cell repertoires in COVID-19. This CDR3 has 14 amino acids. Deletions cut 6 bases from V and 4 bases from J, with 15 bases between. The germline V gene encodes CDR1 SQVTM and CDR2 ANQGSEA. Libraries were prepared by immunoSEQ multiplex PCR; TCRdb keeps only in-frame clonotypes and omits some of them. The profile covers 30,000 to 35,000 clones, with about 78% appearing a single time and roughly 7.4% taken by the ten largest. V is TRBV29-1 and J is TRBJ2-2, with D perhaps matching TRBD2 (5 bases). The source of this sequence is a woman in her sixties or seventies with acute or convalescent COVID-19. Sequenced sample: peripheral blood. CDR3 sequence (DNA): TGCAGCGTCGCAGGTTTCGCGGGCACCGGGGAGCTGTTTTTT. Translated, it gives CSVAGFAGTGELFF.